Following are 10 T cell receptor beta chains from one sample sequenced in a study of T cell responses to AZD1222 COVID-19 vaccine. The method was immunoSEQ multiplex PCR; TCRdb's version includes in-frame clones alone and lacks a portion of them. Of 100,000 or so clones in the sample, about nine tenths were seen once. Here the sequenced sample was peripheral blood, taken 28 days after the second AZD1222 dose. These receptors all stem from an adult who received the AZD1222 COVID-19 vaccine.

The rearrangement uses TRBV19 and TRBJ1-2; weak D call: TRBD1 (6 bases). Germline V gene sequence: CDR1 LNHDA, CDR2 SQIVND (reference sequence). V gave up 3 bases and J gave up 0 bases, with 17 bases separating them. The CDR3 has 17 amino acids. The CDR3 sequence: CASSILGTDRTNYGYTF. In nucleotides, the CDR3 is TGTGCCAGTAGTATCTTGGGAACGGACAGAACTAACTATGGCTACACCTTC.

The chain employs TRBV21-1 and TRBJ2-7. TRBV21-1 is labeled a pseudogene. The CDR3 has 15 residues. Here the CDR3 reads CASSNPGSVYYEQYF. The CDR3 nucleotides read TGTGCCAGCAGCAACCCGGGCAGCGTCTACTACGAGCAGTACTTC.

This clone was counted once. The chain joins TRBV6-5 to TRBJ2-3; TRBD2 matches 10 bases. The ends lost 3 bases at V and 3 bases at J; junction bases unmatched: 6. The CDR3 is made up of 16 amino acids. Germline CDR1 MNHEY, CDR2 SVGAGI. CDR3 sequence (DNA): TGTGCCAGCAGTTATTTTCAAGCGGGGGGGACAGATACGCAGTATTTT. Protein sequence: CASSYFQAGGTDTQYF.

This chain joins TRBV18 and TRBJ2-7; 9 bases agree with TRBD1. In germline, CDR1 is KGHSH, CDR2 LQKENI. The CDR3 covers 14 residues. V gave up 4 bases and J gave up 4 bases; unmatched junction bases: 5. The CDR3 is CASSLSDRGYEQYF. The CDR3 region has the DNA TGTGCCAGCTCACTATCTGACAGGGGGTACGAGCAGTACTTC.

The CDR3 spells CASSLNVTSGEYNEQFF. CDR3 in DNA: TGTGCCAGCAGCTTAAACGTAACTAGCGGGGAATACAATGAGCAGTTCTTC. This sequence joins TRBV21-1 and TRBJ2-1; TRBD2 is taken as the D call from the table, unchecked against the DNA. TRBV21-1 corresponds to a pseudogene. The CDR3 runs 17 residues.

CDR3: CASSLGGPSNQPQHF. CDR3 nucleotides: TGCGCCAGCAGCTTGGGGGGGCCCAGCAATCAGCCCCAGCATTTT. The chain links TRBV5-1 to TRBJ1-5; D is perhaps TRBD1 (6 bases). Trimming shortened V by 0 bases and J by 1 base, and 8 bases separated the two germline ends. This CDR3 contains 15 residues. Germline values: CDR1 SGHRS, CDR2 YFSETQ.

The gene calls are TRBV19 and TRBJ1-2; D is ambiguous. The CDR3 is made up of 14 amino acids. Trimming stripped 3 bases from V and 1 base from J, with 9 bases between. Germline CDR1 and CDR2: LNHDA and SQIVND (reference sequence). Here the CDR3 DNA reads TGTGCCAGTAGTATTGAAGTCAGTAACTATGGCTACACCTTC. Its translation is CASSIEVSNYGYTF. The entire variable domain, with the rest obtained from reference TRBV19 and TRBJ1-2, is as follows: DGGITQSPKYLFRKEGQNVTLSCEQNLNHDAMYWYRQDPGQGLRLIYYSQIVNDFQKGDIAEGYSVSREKKESFPLTVTSAQKNPTAFYLCASSIEVSNYGYTFGSGTRLTVV.

DNA of the CDR3: TGTGCCACCAGCAGTGGGGCCAGGGAGGTGGAAAAACTGTTTTTT. Translating gives CATSSGAREVEKLFF. The chain joins TRBV15 to TRBJ1-4; weak D call: TRBD1 (5 bases). The CDR3 spans 15 residues. Germline loops: CDR1 LNHNV, CDR2 YYDKDF (reference sequence). Trimming removed 3 bases from V and 8 bases from J, with 16 bases in between.

The chain uses TRBV19 and TRBJ1-6, with D tentatively TRBD1 (6 bases). The CDR3 spans 14 residues. V was clipped by 5 bases and J by 7 bases, with 12 bases between them. Germline V gives CDR1 LNHDA, CDR2 SQIVND (reference sequence). The CDR3 bases are TGTGCCAGTAGTCCCCGGGACACCAATTCACCCCTCCACTTT. Amino acid sequence: CASSPRDTNSPLHF.

The chain joins TRBV5-5 to TRBJ1-2; 11 nucleotides match TRBD1. The ends lost 2 bases at V and 2 bases at J; junction bases unmatched: 2. CDR3 length equals 15 residues. The V gene's germline CDR1 is SGHKS and CDR2 YYEKEE (reference sequence). CDR3 in DNA: TGTGCCAGCAGCTTCTGGGACAGGGGGAACTATGGCTACACCTTC. Translated: CASSFWDRGNYGYTF.